Listed below are T cell receptor beta chains from one sample, sequenced in a study of blood T cell repertoires in COVID-19. Method: immunoSEQ multiplex PCR; TCRdb's copy keeps in-frame clones and lacks some. This sample has 300,000 to 350,000 clones, with 85% to 90% found just once. The material sequenced was peripheral blood. Source of these receptors: a woman aged 50 to 65 with COVID-19, enrolled during active disease. Both conserved end residues are part of each CDR3. D genes are given only for firm matches.

j_call: TRBJ1-3; d_call: -; v_call: TRBV9; cdr3_aa: CASSVERGTGGNTIYF; cdr3_nt: TGTGCCAGCAGCGTAGAGAGGGGGACGGGGGGAAACACCATATATTTT
j_call: TRBJ2-7; d_call: TRBD2; v_call: TRBV7-2; cdr3_aa: CASSPLAGGPYEQYF; cdr3_nt: TGTGCCAGCAGTCCCCTAGCGGGAGGGCCCTACGAGCAGTACTTC
j_call: TRBJ2-7; d_call: TRBD1; v_call: TRBV5-6; cdr3_aa: CASSLRQGSTYEQYF; cdr3_nt: TGTGCCAGCAGCCTCCGACAGGGGTCTACCTACGAGCAGTACTTC
j_call: TRBJ2-1; d_call: TRBD2; v_call: TRBV14; cdr3_aa: CASSQEGGRVYNEQFF; cdr3_nt: TGTGCCAGCAGCCAAGAAGGCGGGAGGGTCTACAATGAGCAGTTCTTC
j_call: TRBJ1-5; d_call: -; v_call: TRBV2; cdr3_aa: CASSAEQSSNQPQHF; cdr3_nt: TGTGCCAGCAGTGCGGAGCAAAGTAGCAATCAGCCCCAGCATTTT
j_call: TRBJ2-3; d_call: -; v_call: TRBV6-5; cdr3_aa: CASSPLLGITDTQYF; cdr3_nt: TGTGCCAGCAGTCCGTTACTAGGGATCACAGATACGCAGTATTTT
j_call: TRBJ2-6; d_call: TRBD2; v_call: TRBV11-3; cdr3_aa: CASSSLAGTYSGANVLTF; cdr3_nt: TGTGCCAGCAGCTCCCTAGCGGGGACCTACTCTGGGGCCAACGTCCTGACTTTC
j_call: TRBJ2-5; d_call: -; v_call: TRBV7-9; cdr3_aa: CASSLDNRDQETQYF; cdr3_nt: TGTGCCAGCAGCTTAGATAACAGGGACCAAGAGACCCAGTACTTC
j_call: TRBJ1-2; d_call: -; v_call: TRBV7-9; cdr3_aa: CASSLAAGRDNYGYTF; cdr3_nt: TGTGCCAGCAGCTTAGCGGCGGGGAGGGACAACTATGGCTACACCTTC
j_call: TRBJ2-1; d_call: TRBD1; v_call: TRBV24-1; cdr3_aa: CATRGTGGLNEQFF; cdr3_nt: TGTGCCACGCGAGGGACAGGGGGCTTGAATGAGCAGTTCTTC